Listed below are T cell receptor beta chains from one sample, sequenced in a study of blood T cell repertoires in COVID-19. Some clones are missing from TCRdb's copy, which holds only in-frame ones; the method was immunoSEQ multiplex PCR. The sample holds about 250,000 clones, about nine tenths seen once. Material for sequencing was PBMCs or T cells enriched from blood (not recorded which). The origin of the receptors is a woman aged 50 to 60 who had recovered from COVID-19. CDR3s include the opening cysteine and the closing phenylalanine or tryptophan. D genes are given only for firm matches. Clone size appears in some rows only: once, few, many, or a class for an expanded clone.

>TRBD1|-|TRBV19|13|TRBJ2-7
TGTGCCAGTAGTATGGACAGGGGGCTCGAGCAGTACTTC
CASSMDRGLEQYF
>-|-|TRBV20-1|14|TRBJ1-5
TGCAGTGCTAGTAGGCGGCAGGGTGATCAGCCCCAGCATTTT
CSASRRQGDQPQHF
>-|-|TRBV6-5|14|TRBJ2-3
TGTGCCAGCAGTTCTAAGCTGGGCACAGATACGCAGTATTTT
CASSSKLGTDTQYF
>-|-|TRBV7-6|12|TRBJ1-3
TGTGCCAGCGGGGCGTCTGGAAACACCATATATTTT
CASGASGNTIYF
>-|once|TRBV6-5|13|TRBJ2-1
TGTGCCAGCAGCCGATCAGGGTTTAACGAGCAGTTCTTC
CASSRSGFNEQFF
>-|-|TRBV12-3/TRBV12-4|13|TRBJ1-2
TGTGCCAGCACCCTGACTGGAAACTATGGCTACACCTTC
CASTLTGNYGYTF
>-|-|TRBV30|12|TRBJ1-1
TGTGCCTGGAGTGCGGGGAACACTGAAGCTTTCTTT
CAWSAGNTEAFF
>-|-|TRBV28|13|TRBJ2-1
TGTGCCAGCAGTTTATGGACAGACAATGAGCAGTTCTTC
CASSLWTDNEQFF
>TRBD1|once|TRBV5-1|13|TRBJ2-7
TGCGCCAGCAGCTCCTCGACAGGGTATGAGCAGTACTTC
CASSSSTGYEQYF
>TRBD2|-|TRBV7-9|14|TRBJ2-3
TGTGCCAGCAGTCCTAGCGGGAGTCCAGATACGCAGTATTTT
CASSPSGSPDTQYF
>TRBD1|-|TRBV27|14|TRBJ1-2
TGTGCCAGCAGCAAGGGGGCGGGGATCTATGGCTACACCTTC
CASSKGAGIYGYTF
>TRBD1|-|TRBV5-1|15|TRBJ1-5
TGCGCCAGCAGCTCTGGGGACAGAGCCAATCAGCCCCAGCATTTT
CASSSGDRANQPQHF
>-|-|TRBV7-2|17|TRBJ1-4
TGTGCCAGCAGCTTAGAGATTACCCCGAGGGCTAATGAAAAACTGTTTTTT
CASSLEITPRANEKLFF
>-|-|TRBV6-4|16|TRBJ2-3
TGTGCCAGCAGTGAGAGGCGAGTACCTAGCACAGATACGCAGTATTTT
CASSERRVPSTDTQYF
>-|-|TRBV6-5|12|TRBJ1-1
TGTGCCAGCAGCGAGTCGAACACTGAAGCTTTCTTT
CASSESNTEAFF
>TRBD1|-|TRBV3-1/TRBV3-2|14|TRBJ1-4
TGTGCCAGCAGCTCAGGGACAGGAAATGAAAAACTGTTTTTT
CASSSGTGNEKLFF
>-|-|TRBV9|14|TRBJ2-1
TGTGCCAGCAGCGTAACTAGCAGCTACAATGAGCAGTTCTTC
CASSVTSSYNEQFF
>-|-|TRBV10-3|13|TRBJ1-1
TGTGCCATCCGACTCGGGAGGGAGACTGAAGCTTTCTTT
CAIRLGRETEAFF
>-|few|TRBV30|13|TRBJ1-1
TGTGCCTGGAGTGACAGGAGGAACACTGAAGCTTTCTTT
CAWSDRRNTEAFF
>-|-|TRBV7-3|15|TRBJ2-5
TGTGCCAGCAGCTTAGGTCGAACAGGGTTGAAGACCCAGTACTTC
CASSLGRTGLKTQYF